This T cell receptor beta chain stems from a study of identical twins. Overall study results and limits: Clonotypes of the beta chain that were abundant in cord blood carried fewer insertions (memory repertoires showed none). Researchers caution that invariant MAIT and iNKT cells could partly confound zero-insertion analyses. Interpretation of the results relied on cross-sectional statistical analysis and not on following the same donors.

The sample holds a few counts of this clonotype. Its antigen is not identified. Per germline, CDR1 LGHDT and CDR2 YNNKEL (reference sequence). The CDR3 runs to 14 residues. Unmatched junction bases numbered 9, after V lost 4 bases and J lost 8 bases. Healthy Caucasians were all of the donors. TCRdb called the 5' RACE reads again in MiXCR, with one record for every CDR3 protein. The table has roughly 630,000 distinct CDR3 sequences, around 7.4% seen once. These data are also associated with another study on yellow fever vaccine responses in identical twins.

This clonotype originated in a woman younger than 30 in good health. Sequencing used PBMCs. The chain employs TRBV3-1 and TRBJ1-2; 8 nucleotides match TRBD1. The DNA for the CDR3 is TGTGCCAGCAGCCGACCTGACAGGGGAAGAGGCTACACCTTC. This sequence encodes CASSRPDRGRGYTF.